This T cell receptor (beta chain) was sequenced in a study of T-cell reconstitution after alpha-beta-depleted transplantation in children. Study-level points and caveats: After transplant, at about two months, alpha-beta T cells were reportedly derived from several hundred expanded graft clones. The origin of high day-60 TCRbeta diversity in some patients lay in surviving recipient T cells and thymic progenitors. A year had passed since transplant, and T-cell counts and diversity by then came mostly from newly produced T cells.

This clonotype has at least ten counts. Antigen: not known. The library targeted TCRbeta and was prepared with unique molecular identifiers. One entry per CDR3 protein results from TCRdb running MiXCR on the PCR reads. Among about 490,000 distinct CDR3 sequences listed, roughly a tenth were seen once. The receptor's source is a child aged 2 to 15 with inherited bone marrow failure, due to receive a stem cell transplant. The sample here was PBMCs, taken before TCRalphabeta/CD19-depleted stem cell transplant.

The CDR3 sequence is CASSFPGGAYNEQFF. The CDR3 DNA is TGTGCCAGCAGCTTTCCGGGAGGGGCCTACAATGAGCAGTTCTTC. The chain has TRBV11-2 and TRBJ2-1, with 8 positions matching TRBD2. Trimming cost V 3 bases and J 2 bases; bases outside gene matches: 3. In germline, CDR1 is SGHAT, CDR2 FQNNGV. The CDR3 extends over 15 amino acids.